This TCR beta chain comes out of a study of cytomegalovirus exposure and HLA in healthy donors (dated by TCRdb to 2015 to 2018). About the study as a whole: According to a later analysis, the 110 or so validation repertoires were produced on the same platform as the 680 or so repertoires of the first cohort. The study aimed to test whether signatures of past pathogen exposure could be identified by cataloging public T cell receptors. To predict cytomegalovirus infection status, the study combined high-throughput TCR immunosequencing, statistical association of individual TCRs with disease status, and machine learning. In addition to the first cohort of roughly 670 subjects, a separate validation cohort of 120 different subjects was used. What the authors observed across the whole study: In vitro tests confirmed that a few of the cytomegalovirus-associated TCR beta chains recognize cytomegalovirus antigens. The classifier was reported to diagnose cytomegalovirus status with high specificity and sensitivity in both the original cohort and the validation cohort. A later analysis had no HLA typing for the validation cohort, so co-occurrence there was scored across all 110 or so repertoires. Most TCR sequences were observed very rarely across donors, whereas some public TCRs were present in many individuals. In a later analysis, TCRs clustered in the first cohort were found to also tend to co-occur in the roughly 110 validation repertoires, with 94% of cluster scores above 0. The study gave a list of over 150 TCR beta chains associated with cytomegalovirus. The authors suggested that the approach could potentially be extended to other disease states and immunological phenotypes.

The donors belonged to the validation cohort of about 120 subjects, which was separate from the approximately 700-subject first cohort. Library preparation used the immunoSEQ multiplex PCR assay. Per the original workflow: A statistical classification framework was built to diagnose cytomegalovirus status from the catalog of TCR beta chain sequences. TCRdb stores this immuneACCESS table with in-frame sequences only. Part of the clones is absent; in the studies checked, under half of the shortfall reflects unresolved V genes, and no reason is known for the rest. V, J and clone size reflect that table, while D and trimming were determined from the DNA. The sample profile shows 150,000 to 200,000 clones; less than 90% of them were found once. The ten largest account for roughly a tenth of the sample. Worth noting for this clone: There is no known antigen for this receptor. No per-base quality is available; no much larger clone lies one base away.

V is trimmed back by 4 bases and J by 4 bases, and the junction contains 5 bases that no gene match accounts for. From the cysteine through the phenylalanine, the CDR3 covers 14 amino acids. Kept here is only the CDR3 DNA, which spans 42 bases and is read in frame from base 1. From a lookup of the germline V gene, CDR1 and CDR2 are SGHTA and FQGTGA. The clonotype was recovered from a man aged 25 to 40 in good health and CMV-seropositive. The chain employs TRBV7-3 and TRBJ1-1, with 8 bases matching TRBD1. Material: PBMCs. Read as DNA, the sequence is TGTGCCAGCAGCTCGTCAGGGGGCCTCACTGAAGCTTTCTTT. Its protein reads: CASSSSGGLTEAFF. Reference TRBV7-3 and TRBJ1-1 proteins supply the regions before and after the CDR3; the full variable domain is: GAGVSQTPSNKVTEKGKYVELRCDPISGHTALYWYRQSLGQGPEFLIYFQGTGAADDSGLPNDRFFAVRPEGSVSTLKIQRTERGDSAVYLCASSSSGGLTEAFFGQGTRLTVV.